These 18 T cell receptor beta chains were all obtained from the same sample, sequenced in a study of CD8 T cells in Susac syndrome. Random hexamers served to reverse transcribe about 0.5 to 1 ug RNA. TCRdb used MiXCR to reprocess the immunoSEQ multiplex PCR reads, holding one entry per CDR3 protein. The table has around 190,000 distinct CDR3 sequences, over 85% seen once. The sequenced sample was CD4+ T cells from PBMCs. These receptors came from a human donor in good health.

The chain joins TRBV27 to TRBJ2-4; possible D gene TRBD1, 5 bases. Germline-derived CDR1 and CDR2 are MNHEY and SMNVEV (reference sequence). V lost 5 bases, J lost 0 bases, and 8 bases lay in between. There are 14 residues in the CDR3. The CDR3 nucleotides read TGTGCCAGCAGTCCGACAGTAGCCAAAAACATTCAGTACTTC. Its protein product is CASSPTVAKNIQYF.

DNA for the CDR3: TGCGCCAGCAGCCTCGGACTAGCGGGAGGGCCTAGGGATGAGCAGTTCTTC. As protein: CASSLGLAGGPRDEQFF. This sequence joins TRBV5-1 and TRBJ2-1; TRBD2 matches at 15 bases. The germline gives CDR1 SGHRS, CDR2 YFSETQ. Trimming removed 4 bases from V and 8 bases from J; junction bases left unmatched: 10. The length of the CDR3 is 17 residues.

This chain joins TRBV29-1 and TRBJ2-1, with 8 nucleotides matching TRBD1. J gave up 8 bases and V 7 bases, and 7 bases lay outside the gene matches. The germline CDR1 and CDR2 sequences are SQVTM and ANQGSEA. CDR3 length: 12 amino acids. In nucleotides, the CDR3 is TGCAGCGCTGGACAGGGCGCGGATGAGCAGTTCTTC. As protein: CSAGQGADEQFF.

This rearrangement joins TRBV7-2 to TRBJ2-7, with D unclear. Germline V gives CDR1 SGHTA, CDR2 FQGNSA. The CDR3 consists of 16 residues. Deletions cut 5 bases from V and 2 bases from J, with 19 bases between. CDR3 in amino acids: CASSLISASMPYEQYF. The CDR3 region has the DNA TGTGCCAGCAGCCTGATAAGCGCGAGTATGCCCTACGAGCAGTACTTC. Supplemented by reference TRBV7-2 and TRBJ2-7, the full variable domain reads GAGVSQSPSNKVTEKGKDVELRCDPISGHTALYWYRQSLGQGLEFLIYFQGNSAPDKSGLPSDRFSAERTGGSVSTLTIQRTQQEDSAVYLCASSLISASMPYEQYFGPGTRLTVT.

The rearrangement joins TRBV18 to TRBJ2-7, with 7 bases fitting TRBD2. Germline V gene sequence: CDR1 KGHSH, CDR2 LQKENI. V lost 6 bases to trimming and J lost 9 bases; unmatched junction nucleotides: 8. There are 12 residues in the CDR3. The CDR3 reads CASSRDYPTQYF. In DNA form, the CDR3 reads TGTGCCAGCTCGAGGGACTACCCGACGCAGTACTTC.

The chain is built from TRBV20-1 and TRBJ2-1; 13 nucleotides match TRBD2. V gave up 6 bases and J gave up 8 bases; unmatched junction bases: 10. The CDR3 covers 15 residues. The germline V gene encodes CDR1 DFQATT and CDR2 SNEGSKA (reference sequence). DNA for the CDR3: TGCAGTGCAGCACTCGGACTAGCGGGAGTTCATGAGCAGTTCTTC. This sequence encodes CSAALGLAGVHEQFF.

V is TRBV5-1 and J is TRBJ2-1; TRBD2 matches at 9 bases. This CDR3 is 15 amino acids long. V shed 2 bases and J 4 bases; nucleotides not matched to a gene: 4. From germline, CDR1 is SGHRS and CDR2 YFSETQ. The CDR3 DNA reads as TGCGCCAGCAGCTTTGCGGGAGGGCCATACAATGAGCAGTTCTTC. Its protein is CASSFAGGPYNEQFF.

This clonotype showed up just once. The gene calls are TRBV19 and TRBJ1-5, with TRBD1 matching over 7 bases. The CDR3 is 14 residues long. V shed 9 bases, J shed 7 bases, and the junction held 12 bases outside the gene matches. Germline-derived CDR1 and CDR2 are LNHDA and SQIVND (reference sequence). The chain's CDR3 is CASNGQAPTQPQHF. In DNA form, the CDR3 reads TGTGCCAGCAACGGACAGGCCCCAACCCAGCCCCAGCATTTT.

This chain uses TRBV19 with TRBJ2-1; D possibly corresponds to TRBD1 (5 bases). This CDR3 has 14 amino acids. Germline lookup yields CDR1 LNHDA and CDR2 SQIVND (reference sequence). V lost 4 bases to trimming and J lost 12 bases, with 19 bases between them. CDR3 DNA sequence: TGTGCCAGTAGTACCCAAGCCCAGGGAATGAGGCAGTTCTTC. Amino acid sequence: CASSTQAQGMRQFF.

This rearrangement joins TRBV3-1 to TRBJ2-7; D might be TRBD2 (5 bases). The CDR3 loop spans 14 amino acids. Germline V gene lookup returns CDR1 LGHDT and CDR2 YNNKEL (reference sequence). Trimming shortened V by 3 bases and J by 2 bases, and 11 bases separated the two germline ends. In DNA, the CDR3 is TGTGCCAGCAGCCAGGCTGGACTCGCCTACGAGCAGTACTTC. Translation: CASSQAGLAYEQYF.

This clonotype has only one observation. V is TRBV2 and J is TRBJ2-6, with D perhaps TRBD2 (6 bases). In germline, CDR1 is SNHLY, CDR2 FYNNEI. The CDR3 totals 16 residues. V was trimmed by 4 bases and J by 4 bases, leaving 14 bases between them. The CDR3 region is CASSGTLAGGANVLTF. In nucleotides, the CDR3 is TGTGCCAGCAGTGGGACCTTGGCGGGGGGGGCCAACGTCCTGACTTTC.

The CDR3 DNA reads TGCAGCGTTGAATCTCGGGGGGGCGGAAACTATGGCTACACCTTC. It is translated as CSVESRGGGNYGYTF. This chain joins TRBV29-1 and TRBJ1-2, with D tentatively TRBD1 (6 bases). Trimming left V 2 bases short and J 2 bases short, with 15 bases between. The CDR3 has 15 amino acids. CDR1 and CDR2 (germline): SQVTM, ANQGSEA.

The gene calls are TRBV29-1 and TRBJ1-5, with a tentative D call TRBD1 (5 bases). V lost 4 bases and J lost 7, with 14 bases in between. This CDR3 has 13 residues. From germline, CDR1 is SQVTM and CDR2 ANQGSEA. CDR3 in amino acids: CSVAAGVQQPQHF. Written as DNA, the CDR3 is TGCAGCGTTGCGGCGGGGGTTCAACAGCCCCAGCATTTT.

The gene calls are TRBV12-3 or TRBV12-4 and TRBJ2-7, with 9 bases aligning to TRBD1. The CDR3 loop spans 16 amino acids. V shed 0 bases, J shed 6 bases, and the junction held 9 bases outside the gene matches. The CDR3 sequence: CASSLAPGQGRSEQYF. CDR3 coding DNA: TGTGCCAGCAGTTTAGCGCCGGGACAGGGTCGGAGCGAGCAGTACTTC.

The CDR3 sequence is CASSGGLAEYEQYF. Written as DNA, the CDR3 is TGTGCCAGCAGCGGCGGACTAGCGGAGTACGAGCAGTACTTC. The chain links TRBV7-8 to TRBJ2-7; 10 bases agree with TRBD2. Germline CDR1 reads SGHVS; CDR2 reads FQNEAQ. With 5 bases clipped from V and 4 bases from J, the junction kept 5 bases outside the gene matches. The CDR3 has 14 residues.

V and J are TRBV5-1 and TRBJ1-5; tentatively, D is TRBD1 (5 bases). Germline CDR1 is SGHRS and CDR2 is YFSETQ. The CDR3 spans 14 residues. Trimming shortened V by 2 bases and J by 7 bases, and 13 bases separated the two germline ends. Written as DNA, the CDR3 is TGCGCCAGCAGCTTCGGGACCTCCGGCCAGCCCCAGCATTTT. Encoded protein: CASSFGTSGQPQHF.

The CDR3 coding sequence is TGTGCCAGCATCTACTACAATGAGCAGTTCTTC. Its translation: CASIYYNEQFF. V gene TRBV27 combines with J gene TRBJ2-1; no firm D call. CDR1 and CDR2 from the germline V gene are MNHEY and SMNVEV (reference sequence). Trimming took off 7 bases at V and 3 bases at J, with 4 bases between the two ends. The CDR3 consists of 11 residues.

The chain carries TRBV14 and TRBJ2-1; 7 nucleotides agree with TRBD2. The trim removed 4 bases at V and 0 bases at J, leaving 6 bases unmatched. Germline CDR1 reads SGHDN; CDR2 reads FVKESK. CDR3 length: 16 amino acids. CDR3 protein: CASSLLAASSYNEQFF. CDR3 sequence (DNA): TGTGCCAGCAGCCTTCTAGCGGCTAGCTCCTACAATGAGCAGTTCTTC.